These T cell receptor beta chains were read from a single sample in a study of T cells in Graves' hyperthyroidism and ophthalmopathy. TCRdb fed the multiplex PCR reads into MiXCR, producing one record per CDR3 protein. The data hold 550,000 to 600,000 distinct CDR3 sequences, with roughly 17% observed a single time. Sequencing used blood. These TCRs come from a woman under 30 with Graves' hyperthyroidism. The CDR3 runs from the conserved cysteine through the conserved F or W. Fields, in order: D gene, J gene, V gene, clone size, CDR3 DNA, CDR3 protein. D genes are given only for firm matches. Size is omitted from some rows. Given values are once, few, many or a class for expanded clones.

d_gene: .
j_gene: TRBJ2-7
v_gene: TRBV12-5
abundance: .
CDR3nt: TGTGCTAGTGGTTTGGACAGGGCTTCTCTCTACGAGCAGTACTTC
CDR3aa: CASGLDRASLYEQYF

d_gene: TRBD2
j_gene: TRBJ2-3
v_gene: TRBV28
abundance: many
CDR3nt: TGTGCCAGCCTCGGACTAGCGGGAGATCGGCTTACAGATACGCAGTATTTT
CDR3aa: CASLGLAGDRLTDTQYF

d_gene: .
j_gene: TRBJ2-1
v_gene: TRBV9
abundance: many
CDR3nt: TGTGCCAGCAGCGTAGATGCTAGTGAGCAGTTCTTC
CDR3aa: CASSVDASEQFF

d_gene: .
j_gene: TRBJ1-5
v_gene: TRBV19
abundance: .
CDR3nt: TGTGCCAGTAGTAAACAGGGCAAGAGCAATCAGCCCCAGCATTTT
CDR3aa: CASSKQGKSNQPQHF

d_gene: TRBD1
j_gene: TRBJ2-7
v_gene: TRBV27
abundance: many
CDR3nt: TGTGCCAGCAGTTTATCGAACCCCACCGGGACAGGGGACAGGGGGCCCTACGAGCAGTACTTC
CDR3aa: CASSLSNPTGTGDRGPYEQYF

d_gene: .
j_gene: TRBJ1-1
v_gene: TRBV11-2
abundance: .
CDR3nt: TGTGCCAGCAGCGCAGCCCTGAACACTGAAGCTTTCTTT
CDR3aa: CASSAALNTEAFF

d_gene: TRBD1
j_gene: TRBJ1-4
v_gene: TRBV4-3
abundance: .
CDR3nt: TGCGCCAGCAGCCAAGATGGGTTGACAGGGGGTGCTGAAAAACTGTTTTTT
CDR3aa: CASSQDGLTGGAEKLFF

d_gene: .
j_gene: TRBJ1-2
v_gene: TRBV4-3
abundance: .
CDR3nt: TGCGCCAGCAGCCAAGATCCAGCTGTGGACTATGGCTACACCTTC
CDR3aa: CASSQDPAVDYGYTF

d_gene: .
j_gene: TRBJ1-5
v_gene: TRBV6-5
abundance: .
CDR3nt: TGTGCCAGCAGTTACTGCGGACCTCTTCAGCCCCAGCATTTT
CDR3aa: CASSYCGPLQPQHF

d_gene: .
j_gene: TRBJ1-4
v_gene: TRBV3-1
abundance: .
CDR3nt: TGTGCCGGCAGCCCCCAGGGTGTAATAGAAAAACTGTTTTTT
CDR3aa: CAGSPQGVIEKLFF

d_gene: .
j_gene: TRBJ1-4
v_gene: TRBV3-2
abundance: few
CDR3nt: TGTGCCAGCAGCCAAGACCGACGAACCGGGACAGGGGCCGGCGAAAAACTGTTTTTT
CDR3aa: CASSQDRRTGTGAGEKLFF

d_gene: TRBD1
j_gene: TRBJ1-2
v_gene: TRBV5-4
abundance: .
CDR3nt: TGTGCCAGCAGCGGAGACAGGGGGCTAAATGGCTACACCTTC
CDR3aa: CASSGDRGLNGYTF

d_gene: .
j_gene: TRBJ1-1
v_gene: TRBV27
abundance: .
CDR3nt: TGTGCCAGCCGAGGGGGGGGGCAGGGGAACACTGAAGCTTTCTTT
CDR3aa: CASRGGGQGNTEAFF

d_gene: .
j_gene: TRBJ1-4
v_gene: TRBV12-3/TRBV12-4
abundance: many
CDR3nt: TGTGCCAGCAGTGTCAGGGTTGGGGAAAAACTGTTTTTT
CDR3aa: CASSVRVGEKLFF

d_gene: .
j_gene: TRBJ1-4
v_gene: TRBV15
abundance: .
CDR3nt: TGTGCCACCAGCACCCGAATGGGAAAACTGTTTTTT
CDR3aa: CATSTRMGKLFF

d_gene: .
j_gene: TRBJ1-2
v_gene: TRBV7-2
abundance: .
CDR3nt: TGTGCCAGCAGCTTAGGGGGCAGGGAGAGCTACACCTTC
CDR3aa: CASSLGGRESYTF

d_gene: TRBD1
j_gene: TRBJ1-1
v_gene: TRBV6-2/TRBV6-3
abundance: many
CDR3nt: TGTGCCAGCCGGACAGGGGGATCGATGAACACTGAAGCTTTCTTT
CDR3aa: CASRTGGSMNTEAFF

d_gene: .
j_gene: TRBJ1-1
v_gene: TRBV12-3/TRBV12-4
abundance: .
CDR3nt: TGTGCCAGCAGTTGGGGGACCGGGGGAACTGAAGCTTTCTTT
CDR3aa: CASSWGTGGTEAFF

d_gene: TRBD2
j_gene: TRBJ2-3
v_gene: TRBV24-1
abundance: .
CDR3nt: TGTGCCACCAGTGATTCGACTAGCGGGATCACAGATACGCAGTATTTT
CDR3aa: CATSDSTSGITDTQYF

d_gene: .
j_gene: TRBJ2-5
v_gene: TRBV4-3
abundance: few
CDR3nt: TGCGCCAGCAGCCAAGGGGACACCCTCGGGGAGACCCAGTACTTC
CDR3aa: CASSQGDTLGETQYF

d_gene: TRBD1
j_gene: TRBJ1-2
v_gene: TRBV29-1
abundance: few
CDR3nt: TGCAGCCTTGACAGGGATGAAGGCTACACCTTC
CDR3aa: CSLDRDEGYTF

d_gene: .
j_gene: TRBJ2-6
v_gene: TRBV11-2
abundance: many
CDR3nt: TGTGCCAGCAGCATAAACAGGGGAGGTGGGGCCAACGTCCTGACTTTC
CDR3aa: CASSINRGGGANVLTF

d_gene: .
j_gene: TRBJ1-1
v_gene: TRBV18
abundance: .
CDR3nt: TGTGCCAGCTCACCACCGAAGGGTTCTAACACTGAAGCTTTCTTT
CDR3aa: CASSPPKGSNTEAFF

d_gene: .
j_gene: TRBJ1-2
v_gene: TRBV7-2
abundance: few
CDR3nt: TGTGCCAGCAGCTCGACGCCCCCCGGCTACACCTTC
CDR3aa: CASSSTPPGYTF

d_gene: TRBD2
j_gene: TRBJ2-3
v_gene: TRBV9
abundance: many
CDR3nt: TGTGCCAGCAGCGCCCGTGGACAGCGGGGGGGCCTCACAGATACGCAGTATTTT
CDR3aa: CASSARGQRGGLTDTQYF

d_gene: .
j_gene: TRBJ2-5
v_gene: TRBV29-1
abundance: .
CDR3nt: TGCAGCGTTCCGGGACCCCACCAAGAGACCCAGTACTTC
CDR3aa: CSVPGPHQETQYF

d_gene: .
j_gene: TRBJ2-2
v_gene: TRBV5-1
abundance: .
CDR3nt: TGCGCCAGCAGCCGAACCCCTAAAGGACGGGCGAACACCGGGGAGCTGTTTTTT
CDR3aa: CASSRTPKGRANTGELFF

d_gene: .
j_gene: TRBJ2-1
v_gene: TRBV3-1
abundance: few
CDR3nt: TGTGCCAGCAGCCAAGAGGTAGCAGGCGAGCAGTTCTTC
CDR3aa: CASSQEVAGEQFF

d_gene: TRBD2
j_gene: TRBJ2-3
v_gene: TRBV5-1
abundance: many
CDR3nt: TGCGCCAGCAGCAACCGGACTAGCGGGAGGAGGACAGATACGCAGTATTTT
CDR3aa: CASSNRTSGRRTDTQYF

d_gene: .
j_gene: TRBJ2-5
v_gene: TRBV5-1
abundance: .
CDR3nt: TGCGCCAGCAGCTTAGGGGACTTTCAAGAGACCCAGTACTTC
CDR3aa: CASSLGDFQETQYF

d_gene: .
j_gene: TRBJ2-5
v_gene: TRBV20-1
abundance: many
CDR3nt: TGCAGTGCTGTGGCGCTAGCGGAGACCCAGTACTTC
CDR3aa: CSAVALAETQYF

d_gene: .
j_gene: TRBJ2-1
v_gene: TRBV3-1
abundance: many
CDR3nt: TGTGCCAGCAGCCGCCATGGACCCCCCCTCAATGAGCAGTTCTTC
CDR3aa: CASSRHGPPLNEQFF

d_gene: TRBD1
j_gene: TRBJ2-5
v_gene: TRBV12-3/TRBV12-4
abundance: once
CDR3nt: TGTGCCAGCACCCAGGACAGGGGGCGTATTCTGGAGACCCAGTACTTC
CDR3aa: CASTQDRGRILETQYF

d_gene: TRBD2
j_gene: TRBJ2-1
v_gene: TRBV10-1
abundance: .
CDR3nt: TGCGCCAGCAGTGAGCGGGGGGGAGCCTACAATGAGCAGTTCTTC
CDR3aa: CASSERGGAYNEQFF

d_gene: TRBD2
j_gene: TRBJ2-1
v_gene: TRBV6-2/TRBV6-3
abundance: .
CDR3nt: TGTGCCAGACTACACCTAGCGGGGGTATACAATGAGCAGTTCTTC
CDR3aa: CARLHLAGVYNEQFF

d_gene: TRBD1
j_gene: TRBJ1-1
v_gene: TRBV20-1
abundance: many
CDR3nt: TGCAGTGCTAGTCCGGGACAGACTCACTTTGAAGCTTTCTTT
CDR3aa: CSASPGQTHFEAFF